These 32 T cell receptor beta chains were all obtained from the same sample, sequenced in a study of blood T cell repertoires in COVID-19. The method was immunoSEQ multiplex PCR; TCRdb's version includes in-frame clones alone and lacks a portion of them. The profile covers 270,000 or so clones, with 80% to 85% appearing a single time and 3.4% taken by the ten largest. Sequenced: PBMCs or T cells enriched from blood (not recorded which). Receptors originate from a man aged 50 to 59 who had recovered from COVID-19.

This clone was observed once. V and J are TRBV29-1 and TRBJ2-5, with D perhaps TRBD2 (5 bases). CDR3 size: 13 residues. Trimming removed 7 bases from V and 5 bases from J, with 17 bases in between. Germline CDR1 SQVTM, CDR2 ANQGSEA. The CDR3 DNA reads TGCAGCGGAAGTCAGCTGACGGGGGAGACCCAGTACTTC. It encodes CSGSQLTGETQYF.

The V and J genes are TRBV10-2 and TRBJ2-7; 11 positions match TRBD2. Germline V gives CDR1 WSHSY, CDR2 SAAADI. Trimming removed 8 bases from V and 6 bases from J; junction bases left unmatched: 6. This CDR3 is built from 13 residues. CDR3 in DNA: TGCGCCAGCCAGACTAGCGGGGCGGTCGAGCAGTACTTC. It is translated as CASQTSGAVEQYF.

The chain combines TRBV29-1 with TRBJ1-4; D might be TRBD1 (6 bases). V was trimmed by 6 bases and J by 5 bases, leaving 16 bases between them. The CDR3 contains 14 residues. Germline values: CDR1 SQVTM, CDR2 ANQGSEA. CDR3 in DNA: TGCAGCGTCAGGCCCGGGCAGGGGAATGAAAAACTGTTTTTT. Protein product: CSVRPGQGNEKLFF.

The chain has TRBV6-5 and TRBJ1-2, with D tentatively TRBD1 (5 bases). Germline CDR1 and CDR2: MNHEY and SVGAGI. With 2 bases removed from V and 2 bases from J, the gap between germline ends came to 6 bases. The CDR3 extends over 13 amino acids. The CDR3 nucleotides read TGTGCCAGCAGTTACCCAGGGAACTATGGCTACACCTTC. Residues: CASSYPGNYGYTF.

The rearrangement links TRBV9 to TRBJ2-1; D is possibly TRBD2 (6 bases). This CDR3 is built from 15 residues. V was cut by 1 base and J by 6 bases, with 14 bases left in between. In germline, CDR1 is SGDLS, CDR2 YYNGEE. The CDR3 sequence: CASSVMGGGTNEQFF. The CDR3 nucleotides read TGTGCCAGCAGCGTAATGGGGGGAGGTACCAATGAGCAGTTCTTC.

The chain has TRBV14 and TRBJ2-2; the match to TRBD2 covers 10 bases. Germline V gene lookup returns CDR1 SGHDN and CDR2 FVKESK. This CDR3 region has 20 residues. Germline trimming cut 1 base from V and 6 bases from J; bases unmatched to any gene: 17. The CDR3 reads CASSQVYGRAGGDRPGELFF. The CDR3 DNA reads TGTGCCAGCAGCCAAGTCTACGGGCGAGCGGGGGGGGACCGACCCGGGGAGCTGTTTTTT.

The chain recombines TRBV3-1 (or the pseudogene TRBV3-2) with TRBJ2-7, with D perhaps matching TRBD1 (5 bases). Looked up from germline, CDR1 is LGHDT and CDR2 is YNNKEL (reference sequence). Trimming cost V 2 bases and J 2 bases, with 13 bases left between them. The length of the CDR3 is 15 residues. The CDR3 loop is CASSQLQTVAYEQYF. The CDR3 DNA reads TGTGCCAGCAGCCAACTACAGACAGTAGCCTACGAGCAGTACTTC.

V gene TRBV7-2 combines with J gene TRBJ2-2, with a weak D call TRBD1 (6 bases). V lost 5 bases and J 4 bases, leaving 23 bases between the germline ends. The CDR3 contains 18 residues. Per the germline V gene, CDR1 is SGHTA and CDR2 is FQGNSA. The CDR3 region is CASSPRTGRGPTTGELFF. The CDR3 bases are TGTGCCAGCAGCCCCCGTACAGGGCGCGGACCCACCACCGGGGAGCTGTTTTTT.

The V and J genes are TRBV7-2 and TRBJ1-2; D might be TRBD1 (6 bases). V was pared by 1 base and J by 3 bases, with 12 bases between. Germline lookup yields CDR1 SGHTA and CDR2 FQGNSA. This CDR3 is built from 15 residues. In nucleotides, the CDR3 is TGTGCCAGCAGCTTAGTGGCAGGGGATGACTATGGCTACACCTTC. This gives the protein CASSLVAGDDYGYTF.

The chain has TRBV19 and TRBJ1-4, with TRBD1 identical over 8 bases. Germline CDR1 LNHDA, CDR2 SQIVND (reference sequence). CDR3 size: 15 residues. V lost 1 base and J lost 8; bases outside the gene matches: 6. The DNA of the CDR3 is TGTGCCAGTAGTATAGCCGGGACAGGAGGGGAAAAACTGTTTTTT. Encoded protein: CASSIAGTGGEKLFF.

V usage is TRBV5-1 and J usage is TRBJ2-2; 7 bases align to TRBD2. J lost 3 bases, V lost 5 bases, and 4 bases had no gene match. This CDR3 region has 14 residues. The germline V gene encodes CDR1 SGHRS and CDR2 YFSETQ. The CDR3 reads CASSRLADTGELFF. As DNA, the CDR3 is TGCGCCAGCAGTCGGCTAGCGGACACCGGGGAGCTGTTTTTT.

The gene calls are TRBV12-5 and TRBJ2-7; 7 bases agree with TRBD1. The V segment lost 0 bases and the J segment 5 bases; nucleotides outside the gene matches: 10. From germline, CDR1 is LGHNT and CDR2 FRNRAP. The CDR3 loop spans 16 amino acids. CDR3 DNA sequence: TGTGCTAGTGGTTTGGTACGGCTAGGGGGCTTCAACGAGCAGTACTTC. It translates to CASGLVRLGGFNEQYF.

The V and J genes are TRBV6-1 and TRBJ2-3, with 7 bases matching TRBD1. This CDR3 has 13 amino acids. Germline CDR1 and CDR2: MNHNS and SASEGT. The J segment lost 6 bases and the V segment lost 2 bases, leaving 2 bases of the junction unmatched. CDR3 in amino acids: CASSETGADTQYF. The CDR3 region has the DNA TGTGCCAGCAGTGAAACAGGGGCGGATACGCAGTATTTT.

This chain joins TRBV5-1 and TRBJ2-3; no firm D call. This CDR3 spans 15 amino acids. Germline CDR1 SGHRS, CDR2 YFSETQ. V was pared by 2 bases and J by 2 bases, with 12 bases between. The CDR3 nucleotides read TGCGCCAGCAGCTTAAGTTTGAGAAACACAGATACGCAGTATTTT. This sequence encodes CASSLSLRNTDTQYF.

The chain uses TRBV5-1 and TRBJ2-7; 8 bases are shared with TRBD1. This CDR3 contains 14 residues. CDR1 and CDR2 (germline): SGHRS, YFSETQ. V dropped 4 bases and J dropped 6; count of bases not matched to a gene: 9. The CDR3 DNA sequence: TGCGCCAGCAGCCCCGGACAGGGCGCGACCGAGCAGTACTTC. The encoded protein is CASSPGQGATEQYF.

The chain has TRBV30 and TRBJ1-1; 9 nucleotides agree with TRBD1. The germline gives CDR1 GTSNPN, CDR2 SVGIG (reference sequence). V shed 7 bases, J shed 0 bases, and the junction held 6 bases outside the gene matches. The CDR3 runs to 14 residues. The CDR3 is CALQGARVNTEAFF. CDR3 sequence (DNA): TGTGCCTTACAGGGGGCGCGGGTGAACACTGAAGCTTTCTTT.

The chain couples TRBV15 to TRBJ1-4, with 7 positions matching TRBD1. The germline V gene has CDR1 LNHNV and CDR2 YYDKDF (reference sequence). The CDR3 spans 15 residues. The V segment lost 1 base and the J segment 3 bases; nucleotides outside the gene matches: 2. DNA of the CDR3: TGTGCCACCAGCAGAGTTGGGACAGCTAATGAAAAACTGTTTTTT. This gives the protein CATSRVGTANEKLFF.

The chain uses TRBV7-3 and TRBJ2-3; 10 bases map to TRBD2. The germline V gene has CDR1 SGHTA and CDR2 FQGTGA. V gave up 1 base and J gave up 10 bases; unmatched junction bases: 14. The CDR3 sequence is 17 residues long. Here the CDR3 DNA reads TGTGCCAGCAGCTTAAATTCTCGGCTAGCGGGAGTGGTTTCGCAGTATTTT. It yields the protein CASSLNSRLAGVVSQYF.

This chain links TRBV4-1 with TRBJ2-5; D call uncertain. Germline V CDR1 and CDR2: MGHRA, YSYEKL. This CDR3 is 13 amino acids long. V lost 1 base and J lost 5, with 8 bases in between. As DNA, the CDR3 is TGCGCCAGCAGCCAAGTTCGGTCGGAGACCCAGTACTTC. Its translation: CASSQVRSETQYF.

In its sample, this clone was seen a few times. This chain connects TRBV9 to TRBJ2-2, with 10 bases fitting TRBD2. Germline lookup yields CDR1 SGDLS and CDR2 YYNGEE. The CDR3 spans 15 residues. Losses at the gene ends were 3 bases for V and 3 bases for J; bases not matched to a gene: 2. CDR3 amino acids: CASSESGRDTGELFF. The CDR3, as DNA: TGTGCCAGCAGCGAAAGCGGGAGGGACACCGGGGAGCTGTTTTTT.

V is TRBV19 and J is TRBJ1-1; D is unresolved. The germline V gene has CDR1 LNHDA and CDR2 SQIVND (reference sequence). Trimming took off 2 bases at V and 0 bases at J, with 16 bases between the two ends. The CDR3 length is 17 residues. The CDR3 is CASSIPLNPGLNTEAFF. The CDR3 DNA follows: TGTGCCAGTAGTATACCCCTTAATCCGGGATTGAACACTGAAGCTTTCTTT. The entire variable domain, with the rest obtained from reference TRBV19 and TRBJ1-1, is as follows: DGGITQSPKYLFRKEGQNVTLSCEQNLNHDAMYWYRQDPGQGLRLIYYSQIVNDFQKGDIAEGYSVSREKKESFPLTVTSAQKNPTAFYLCASSIPLNPGLNTEAFFGQGTRLTVV.

The gene calls are TRBV4-2 and TRBJ2-6, with TRBD2 as a possible D gene (6 bases). The CDR3 has 15 amino acids. Deletions cut 4 bases from V and 0 bases from J, with 7 bases between. The germline gives CDR1 LGHNA, CDR2 YNFKEQ. In DNA, the CDR3 is TGTGCCAGCAGCCCCGGGAGCTCTGGGGCCAACGTCCTGACTTTC. This translates into CASSPGSSGANVLTF.

This chain links TRBV6-5 with TRBJ1-2; TRBD1 aligns across 7 bases. This CDR3 contains 15 residues. The trim removed 6 bases at V and 4 bases at J, leaving 11 bases unmatched. CDR1 is MNHEY, CDR2 SVGAGI, per germline. The CDR3 reads CASSRTGQQIYGYTF. DNA for the CDR3: TGTGCCAGCAGCAGAACGGGACAGCAAATCTATGGCTACACCTTC.

This clone was seen only once. The rearrangement links TRBV24-1 to TRBJ2-5; 9 bases agree with TRBD1. CDR3 size: 16 residues. J lost 3 bases, V lost 1 base, and 5 bases had no gene match. CDR1 and CDR2 (germline): KGHDR, SFDVKD. CDR3 in amino acids: CATSDLPGQGKETQYF. Here the CDR3 DNA reads TGTGCCACCAGTGATTTACCGGGACAGGGAAAAGAGACCCAGTACTTC.

The V and J genes are TRBV6-5 and TRBJ1-1; D unclear. The CDR3 extends over 15 amino acids. V lost 0 bases and J lost 2, with 10 bases in between. Germline V gene sequence: CDR1 MNHEY, CDR2 SVGAGI. This chain's CDR3 is CASSYSSGGNTEAFF. The CDR3 nucleotides are TGTGCCAGCAGTTACTCGAGTGGCGGAAACACTGAAGCTTTCTTT.

CDR3: CASSARQGQLFF. Written as DNA, the CDR3 is TGTGCCAGCAGCGCCCGACAGGGCCAACTGTTTTTT. The V and J genes are TRBV9 and TRBJ1-4, with TRBD1 matching 7 bases. Trimming at V came to 3 bases and at J to 12 bases, leaving 5 bases not matched to a gene. The length of the CDR3 is 12 residues. Germline values: CDR1 SGDLS, CDR2 YYNGEE.

The chain employs TRBV5-1 and TRBJ2-2; no clear D gene. CDR1 and CDR2 (germline): SGHRS, YFSETQ. The CDR3 consists of 16 residues. Between the trimmed V and J ends, which lost 0 bases and 4 bases, there was a span of 13 bases. CDR3 protein: CASSLAEETFTGELFF. For the CDR3, the DNA is TGCGCCAGCAGCTTGGCCGAGGAGACTTTCACCGGGGAGCTGTTTTTT. The entire variable domain, with the rest obtained from reference TRBV5-1 and TRBJ2-2, is as follows: KAGVTQTPRYLIKTRGQQVTLSCSPISGHRSVSWYQQTPGQGLQFLFEYFSETQRNKGNFPGRFSGRQFSNSRSEMNVSTLELGDSALYLCASSLAEETFTGELFFGEGSRLTVL.

The chain recombines TRBV5-1 with TRBJ2-1, with D perhaps matching TRBD2 (5 bases). Trimming pared 6 bases from V and 1 base from J, leaving 17 bases between. This CDR3 is 16 amino acids long. Germline values: CDR1 SGHRS, CDR2 YFSETQ. CDR3 loop: CASTPDGGWSYNEQFF. The CDR3 DNA reads TGCGCCAGCACCCCTGACGGCGGGTGGTCCTACAATGAGCAGTTCTTC.

This clone showed up just a few times. The V call is TRBV18, the J call TRBJ2-5; 8 positions agree with TRBD2. The CDR3 totals 13 residues. With V trimmed by 8 bases and J by 2 bases, 4 bases remained unmatched. Germline assignment: CDR1 KGHSH and CDR2 LQKENI. The CDR3 spells CASQRGKQETQYF. The CDR3 DNA sequence: TGTGCCAGCCAGCGGGGGAAACAAGAGACCCAGTACTTC.

The chain links TRBV3-1 (or the pseudogene TRBV3-2) to TRBJ1-2; TRBD1 is a possible D gene (5 bases). Looked up from germline, CDR1 is LGHDT and CDR2 is YNNKEL (reference sequence). The CDR3 has 15 amino acids. The V end was cut by 2 bases, the J end by 0 bases, with 10 bases between. The CDR3: CASSQLPTANYGYTF. CDR3 sequence (DNA): TGTGCCAGCAGCCAACTTCCGACAGCTAACTATGGCTACACCTTC.

This sequence joins TRBV14 and TRBJ2-3, with TRBD1 as a possible D gene (6 bases). V lost 4 bases and J lost 2, with 13 bases in between. CDR1 and CDR2 (germline): SGHDN, FVKESK. The CDR3 consists of 15 residues. The CDR3 reads CASSPGRQVTDTQYF. CDR3 bases: TGTGCCAGCAGCCCCGGCAGACAGGTCACAGATACGCAGTATTTT.

The chain has TRBV14 and TRBJ2-3, with 12 bases that match TRBD2. This CDR3 region has 17 residues. Per the germline V gene, CDR1 is SGHDN and CDR2 is FVKESK. V shed 1 base, J shed 1 base, and the junction held 3 bases outside the gene matches. In DNA, the CDR3 is TGTGCCAGCAGCCAAGTACGGACTAGCGGGGGCACAGATACGCAGTATTTT. Translated, it gives CASSQVRTSGGTDTQYF. Full variable domain (missing parts from reference TRBV14 and TRBJ2-3): EAGVTQFPSHSVIEKGQTVTLRCDPISGHDNLYWYRRVMGKEIKFLLHFVKESKQDESGMPNNRFLAERTGGTYSTLKVQPAELEDSGVYFCASSQVRTSGGTDTQYFGPGTRLTVL.